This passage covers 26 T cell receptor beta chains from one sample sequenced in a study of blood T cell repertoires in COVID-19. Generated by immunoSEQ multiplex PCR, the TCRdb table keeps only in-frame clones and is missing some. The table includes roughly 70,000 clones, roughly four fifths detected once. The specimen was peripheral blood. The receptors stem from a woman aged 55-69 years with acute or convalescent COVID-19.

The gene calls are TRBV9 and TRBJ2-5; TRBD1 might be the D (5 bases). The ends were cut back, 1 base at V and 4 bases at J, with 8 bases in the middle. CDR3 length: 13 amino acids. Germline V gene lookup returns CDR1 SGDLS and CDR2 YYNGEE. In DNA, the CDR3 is TGTGCCAGCAGCGTAAGGGGTGGAGAGACCCAGTACTTC. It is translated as CASSVRGGETQYF.

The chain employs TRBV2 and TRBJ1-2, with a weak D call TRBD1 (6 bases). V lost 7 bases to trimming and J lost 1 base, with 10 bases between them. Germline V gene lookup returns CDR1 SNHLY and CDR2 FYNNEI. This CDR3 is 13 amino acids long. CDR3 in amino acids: CASTLQGNYGYTF. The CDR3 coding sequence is TGTGCCAGCACCCTACAGGGTAACTATGGCTACACCTTC.

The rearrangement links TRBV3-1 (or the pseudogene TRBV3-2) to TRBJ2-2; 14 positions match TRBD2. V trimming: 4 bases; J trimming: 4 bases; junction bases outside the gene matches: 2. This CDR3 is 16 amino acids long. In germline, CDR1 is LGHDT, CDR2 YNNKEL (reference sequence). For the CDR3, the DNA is TGTGCCAGCAGCCGGACTAGCGGGGGGTTCACCGGGGAGCTGTTTTTT. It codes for CASSRTSGGFTGELFF.

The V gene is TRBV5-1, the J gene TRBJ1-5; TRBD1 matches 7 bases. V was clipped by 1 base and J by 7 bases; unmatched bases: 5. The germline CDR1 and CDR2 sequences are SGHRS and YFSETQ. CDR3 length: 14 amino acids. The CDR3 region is CASSLHGGQQPQHF. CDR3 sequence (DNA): TGCGCCAGCAGCTTGCACGGGGGACAGCAGCCCCAGCATTTT.

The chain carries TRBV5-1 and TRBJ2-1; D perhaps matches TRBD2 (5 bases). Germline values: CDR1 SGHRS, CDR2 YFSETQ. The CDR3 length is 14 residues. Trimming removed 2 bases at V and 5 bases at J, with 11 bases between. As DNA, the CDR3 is TGCGCCAGCAGCTTCGGGATCACAAACAATGAGCAGTTCTTC. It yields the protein CASSFGITNNEQFF.

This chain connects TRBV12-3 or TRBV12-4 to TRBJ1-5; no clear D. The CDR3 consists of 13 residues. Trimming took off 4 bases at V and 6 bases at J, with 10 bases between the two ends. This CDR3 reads CASSSDSVQPQHF. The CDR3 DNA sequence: TGTGCCAGCAGTTCCGACTCAGTTCAGCCCCAGCATTTT.

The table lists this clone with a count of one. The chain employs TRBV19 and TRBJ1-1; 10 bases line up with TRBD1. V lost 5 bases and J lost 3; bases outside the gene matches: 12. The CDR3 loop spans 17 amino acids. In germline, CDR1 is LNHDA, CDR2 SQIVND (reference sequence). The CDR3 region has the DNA TGTGCCAGTAGTCCAAGGTGGGGGACAGGGGCAGACACTGAAGCTTTCTTT. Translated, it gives CASSPRWGTGADTEAFF.

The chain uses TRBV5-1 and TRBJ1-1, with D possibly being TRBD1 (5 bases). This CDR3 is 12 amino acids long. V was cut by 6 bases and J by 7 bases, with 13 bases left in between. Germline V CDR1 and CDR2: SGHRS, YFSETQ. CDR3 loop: CASTPGRGEAFF. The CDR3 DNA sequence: TGCGCCAGCACCCCGGGGCGGGGTGAAGCTTTCTTT.

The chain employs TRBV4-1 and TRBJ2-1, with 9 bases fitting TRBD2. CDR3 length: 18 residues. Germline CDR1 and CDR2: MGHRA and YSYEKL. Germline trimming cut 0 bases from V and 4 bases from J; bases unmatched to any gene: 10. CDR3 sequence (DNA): TGCGCCAGCAGCCAAGAAGGTGGGCTAGCGGGGACTTACAATGAGCAGTTCTTC. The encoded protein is CASSQEGGLAGTYNEQFF.

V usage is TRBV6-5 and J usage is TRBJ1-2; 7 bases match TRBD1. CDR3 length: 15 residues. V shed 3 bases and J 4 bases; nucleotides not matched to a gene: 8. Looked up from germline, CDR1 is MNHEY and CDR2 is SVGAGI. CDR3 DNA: TGTGCCAGCAGTTATTCTCGGACAGGCGGCTATGGCTACACCTTC. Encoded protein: CASSYSRTGGYGYTF.

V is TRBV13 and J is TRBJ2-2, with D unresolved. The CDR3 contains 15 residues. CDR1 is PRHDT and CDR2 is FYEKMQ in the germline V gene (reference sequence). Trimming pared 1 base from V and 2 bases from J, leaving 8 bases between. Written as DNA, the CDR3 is TGTGCCAGCAGCTTAGTAGCAGAAAACACCGGGGAGCTGTTTTTT. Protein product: CASSLVAENTGELFF.

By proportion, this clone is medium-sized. The CDR3 bases are TGTGCCAGAAGCGCCGGACTAGCGAATGAGCAGTTCTTC. Its protein is CARSAGLANEQFF. The genes are TRBV5-3 and TRBJ2-1; TRBD2 matches at 9 bases. TRBV5-3 has ORF status, its function being uncertain. V was pared by 4 bases and J by 7 bases, with 3 bases of the junction left unmatched. The CDR3 covers 13 residues.

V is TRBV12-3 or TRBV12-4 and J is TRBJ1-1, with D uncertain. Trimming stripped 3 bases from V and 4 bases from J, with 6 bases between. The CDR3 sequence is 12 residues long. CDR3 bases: TGTGCCAGCAGTTTTTGGAGCACTGAAGCTTTCTTT. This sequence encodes CASSFWSTEAFF.

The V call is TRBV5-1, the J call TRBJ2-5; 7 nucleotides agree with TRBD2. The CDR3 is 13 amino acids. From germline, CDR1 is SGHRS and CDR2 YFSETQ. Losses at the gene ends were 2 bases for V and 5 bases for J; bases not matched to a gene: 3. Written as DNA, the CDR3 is TGCGCCAGCAGCTTAGCGGGGACGGAGACCCAGTACTTC. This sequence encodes CASSLAGTETQYF.

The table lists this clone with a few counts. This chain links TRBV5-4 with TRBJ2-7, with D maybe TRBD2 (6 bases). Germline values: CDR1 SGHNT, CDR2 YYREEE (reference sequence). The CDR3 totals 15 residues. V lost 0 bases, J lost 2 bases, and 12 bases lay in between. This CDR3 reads CASSLGGVRTYEQYF. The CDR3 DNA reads TGTGCCAGCAGCTTGGGGGGGGTTCGGACCTACGAGCAGTACTTC.

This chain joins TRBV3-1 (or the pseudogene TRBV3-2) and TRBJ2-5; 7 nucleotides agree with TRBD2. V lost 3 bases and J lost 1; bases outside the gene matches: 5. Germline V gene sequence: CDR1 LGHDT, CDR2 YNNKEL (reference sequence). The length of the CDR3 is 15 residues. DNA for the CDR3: TGTGCCAGCAGCCAGGGGGACTATCCCCAAGAGACCCAGTACTTC. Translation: CASSQGDYPQETQYF.

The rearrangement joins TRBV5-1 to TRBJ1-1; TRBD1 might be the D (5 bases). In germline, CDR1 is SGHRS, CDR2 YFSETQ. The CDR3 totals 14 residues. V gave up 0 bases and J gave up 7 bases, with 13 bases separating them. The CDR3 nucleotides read TGCGCCAGCAGCTTGGGGCCAGGGATGAATGAAGCTTTCTTT. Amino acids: CASSLGPGMNEAFF.

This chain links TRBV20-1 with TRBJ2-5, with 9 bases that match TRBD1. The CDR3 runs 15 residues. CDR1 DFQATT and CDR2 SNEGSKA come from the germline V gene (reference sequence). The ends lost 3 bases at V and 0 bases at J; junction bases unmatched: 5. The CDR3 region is CSASRGDRDQETQYF. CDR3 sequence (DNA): TGCAGTGCTAGTAGGGGGGACAGGGACCAAGAGACCCAGTACTTC.

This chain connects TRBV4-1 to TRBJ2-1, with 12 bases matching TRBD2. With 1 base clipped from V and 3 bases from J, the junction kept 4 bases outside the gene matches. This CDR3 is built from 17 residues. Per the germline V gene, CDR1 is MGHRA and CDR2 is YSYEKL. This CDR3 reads CASSQGLAGGDYNEQFF. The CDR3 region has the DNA TGCGCCAGCAGCCAAGGCCTAGCGGGGGGGGACTACAATGAGCAGTTCTTC.

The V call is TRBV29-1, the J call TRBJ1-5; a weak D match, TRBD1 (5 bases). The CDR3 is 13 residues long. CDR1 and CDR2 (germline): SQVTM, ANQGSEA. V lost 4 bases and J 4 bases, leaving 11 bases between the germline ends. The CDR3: CSVGGGGNQPQHF. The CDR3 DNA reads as TGCAGCGTTGGGGGTGGGGGGAATCAGCCCCAGCATTTT.

CDR3 DNA sequence: TGTGCCAGCAGCCAAGTAACAGGGGAAAATCAGCCCCAGCATTTT. It translates to CASSQVTGENQPQHF. The V gene is TRBV6-5, the J gene TRBJ1-5, with 7 bases lining up with TRBD1. This CDR3 has 15 residues. Germline CDR1 and CDR2: MNHEY and SVGAGI. Losses at the gene ends were 6 bases for V and 4 bases for J; bases not matched to a gene: 9.

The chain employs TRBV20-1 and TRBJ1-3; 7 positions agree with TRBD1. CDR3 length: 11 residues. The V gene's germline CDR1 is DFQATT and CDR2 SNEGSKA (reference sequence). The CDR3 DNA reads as TGCAGCGGGACAGCTGGAAACACCATATATTTT. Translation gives CSGTAGNTIYF.

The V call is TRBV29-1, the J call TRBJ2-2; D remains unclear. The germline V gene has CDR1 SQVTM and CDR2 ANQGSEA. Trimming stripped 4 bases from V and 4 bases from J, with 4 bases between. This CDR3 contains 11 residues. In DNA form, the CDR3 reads TGCAGCGTTGTAGTCACCGGGGAGCTGTTTTTT. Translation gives CSVVVTGELFF.

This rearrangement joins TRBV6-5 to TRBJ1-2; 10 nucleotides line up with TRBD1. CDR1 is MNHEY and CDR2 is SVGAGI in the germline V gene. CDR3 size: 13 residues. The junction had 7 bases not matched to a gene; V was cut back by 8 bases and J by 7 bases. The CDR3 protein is CASRQGASSGYTF. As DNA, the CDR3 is TGTGCCAGCCGACAGGGGGCCTCGAGTGGCTACACCTTC.

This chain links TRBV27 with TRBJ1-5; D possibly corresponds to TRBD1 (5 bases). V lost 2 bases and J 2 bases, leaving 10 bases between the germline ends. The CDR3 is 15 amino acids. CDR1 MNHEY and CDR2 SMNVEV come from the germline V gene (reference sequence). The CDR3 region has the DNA TGTGCCAGCAGTTTACAAGGGGCAGGCAATCAGCCCCAGCATTTT. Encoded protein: CASSLQGAGNQPQHF.

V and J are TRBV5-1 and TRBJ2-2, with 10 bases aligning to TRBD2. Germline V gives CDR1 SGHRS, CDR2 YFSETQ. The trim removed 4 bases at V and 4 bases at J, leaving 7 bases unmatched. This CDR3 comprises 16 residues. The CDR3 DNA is TGCGCCAGCAGCGTCGTAGCGGGGGGCAGCACCGGGGAGCTGTTTTTT. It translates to CASSVVAGGSTGELFF.